Presented here are 8 T cell receptor beta chains from one specimen sequenced in a study of OX40 agonist ivuxolimab in advanced cancers. Profiling relied on immunoSEQ multiplex PCR, and the TCRdb table lists in-frame clones only, not all of them. Of some 150,000 clones in the sample, 90% to 95% are singletons; the top ten hold approximately 0.99%. The sequencing here drew on CD4+ or CD8+ T cells sorted from blood, taken in a trial of the OX40 agonist ivuxolimab. These receptor sequences come from an adult with an advanced solid tumor such as melanoma, head and neck, liver or kidney cancer.

The V call is TRBV5-1, the J call TRBJ1-1, with 8 bases that match TRBD1. The CDR3 is 14 residues long. Germline V gene lookup returns CDR1 SGHRS and CDR2 YFSETQ. V dropped 4 bases and J dropped 3; count of bases not matched to a gene: 5. The CDR3 protein is CASSRQGMYTEAFF. The CDR3 DNA follows: TGCGCCAGCAGCCGACAGGGGATGTACACTGAAGCTTTCTTT. Based on the CDR3 plus reference TRBV5-1 and TRBJ1-1, the full variable domain is KAGVTQTPRYLIKTRGQQVTLSCSPISGHRSVSWYQQTPGQGLQFLFEYFSETQRNKGNFPGRFSGRQFSNSRSEMNVSTLELGDSALYLCASSRQGMYTEAFFGQGTRLTVV.

This clone came up once. The V and J genes are TRBV6-1 and TRBJ1-4; D gene ambiguous. Germline V lookup: CDR1 MNHNS, CDR2 SASEGT. The germline V and J ends were trimmed by 2 bases and 13 bases, with 11 bases remaining between them. The CDR3 has 12 residues. CDR3 in amino acids: CASSEYPAGLFF. The CDR3 DNA reads TGTGCCAGCAGTGAATACCCGGCGGGACTGTTTTTT.

The chain recombines TRBV4-1 with TRBJ1-1; 9 bases are shared with TRBD1. In germline, CDR1 is MGHRA, CDR2 YSYEKL. Trimming cost V 0 bases and J 7 bases; bases outside gene matches: 6. This CDR3 is 15 amino acids long. The CDR3 sequence is CASSQDWTGASEAFF. Here the CDR3 DNA reads TGCGCCAGCAGCCAAGATTGGACAGGGGCGAGTGAAGCTTTCTTT.

The chain carries TRBV6-5 and TRBJ2-5, with D tentatively TRBD1 or TRBD2 (6 bases each). V was trimmed by 6 bases and J by 5 bases, leaving 13 bases between them. Germline-derived CDR1 and CDR2 are MNHEY and SVGAGI. The CDR3 is 13 amino acids. The CDR3 reads CASRSTGRETQYF. The CDR3 DNA follows: TGTGCCAGCAGATCTACAGGGAGGGAGACCCAGTACTTC.

This clone has just one count. The chain uses TRBV6-5 and TRBJ2-6, with TRBD1 as a possible D gene (5 bases). V was pared by 6 bases and J by 4 bases, with 10 bases between. The CDR3 runs to 14 residues. Germline values: CDR1 MNHEY, CDR2 SVGAGI. In DNA, the CDR3 is TGTGCCAGCAGGCTGGACACCGGGGCCAACGTCCTGACTTTC. Amino acids: CASRLDTGANVLTF.

CDR3 DNA sequence: TGTGCCAGCAGCTTAAAGGTGAGAGACAAACGGGGTAATTCACCCCTCCACTTT. Protein product: CASSLKVRDKRGNSPLHF. The chain uses TRBV7-3 and TRBJ1-6; D is unresolved. Trimming shortened V by 1 base and J by 6 bases, and 19 bases separated the two germline ends. CDR3 length equals 18 residues. CDR1 is SGHTA, CDR2 FQGTGA, per germline. Combining the CDR3 with reference TRBV7-3 and TRBJ1-6 gives the whole variable domain GAGVSQTPSNKVTEKGKYVELRCDPISGHTALYWYRQSLGQGPEFLIYFQGTGAADDSGLPNDRFFAVRPEGSVSTLKIQRTERGDSAVYLCASSLKVRDKRGNSPLHFGNGTRLTVT.

The rearrangement links TRBV4-1 to TRBJ1-1; TRBD1 aligns across 8 bases. In germline, CDR1 is MGHRA, CDR2 YSYEKL. This CDR3 has 17 residues. Trimming at V came to 3 bases and at J to 0 bases, leaving 9 bases not matched to a gene. In DNA form, the CDR3 reads TGCGCCAGCAGCCAGAGAGTGGACAGGGTGGTGAACACTGAAGCTTTCTTT. This codes for CASSQRVDRVVNTEAFF.

This chain links TRBV7-2 with TRBJ2-5; no clear D. V was pared by 1 base and J by 2 bases, with 8 bases between. CDR1 is SGHTA and CDR2 is FQGNSA in the germline V gene. The CDR3 loop spans 14 amino acids. The CDR3 sequence: CASSLGASQETQYF. As DNA, the CDR3 is TGTGCCAGCAGCTTAGGGGCCTCACAAGAGACCCAGTACTTC.